The TCR beta chain described here comes from a study of vaccination and CD4 T cells after COVID-19. Study results and caveats: Post-vaccination, and not before, a median 86.3% of reactive clones appeared in convalescent patients.

An Oncomine TCR Beta short-read assay was used to sequence the DNA from cultured CD4+ T cells. TCRdb re-called the PCR reads through MiXCR, storing one row per CDR3 protein. The table shows 14,000 to 15,000 distinct CDR3 sequences, with about 45% occurring only once. This clonotype was observed a few times. Its antigen is undetermined. Treatment meaning: roughly ten-day PBMC culture with coronavirus spike peptide pools or control peptides (ViraFEST assay). V was cut by 5 bases and J by 4 bases, with 9 bases left in between. Per germline, CDR1 SGHVS and CDR2 FQNEAQ. This CDR3 contains 12 residues. Source material: CD4+ T cells from blood, cultured in vitro. The receptor was isolated from a human donor who had recovered from COVID-19. This rearrangement joins TRBV7-8 to TRBJ2-7; D is undetermined. The DNA of the CDR3 is TGTGCCAGCAGCCCTTCGGTTTACGAGCAGTACTTC. It yields the protein CASSPSVYEQYF.